Listed here is a single TCR beta chain. Its cognate antigen is unknown. With a J-beta primer mix and a sample-barcoded 5' primer, a second PCR ran about 6 to 11 cycles. Using its own MiXCR run on the 5' RACE reads, TCRdb lists one record per CDR3 protein. Altogether roughly 1,700,000 distinct CDR3 sequences are present, roughly 28% being singletons, with the ten largest covering approximately 7.7%. CDR1 and CDR2 (germline): KGHDR, SFDVKD. The CDR3 loop spans 16 amino acids. V shed 3 bases and J shed 0 bases, with 11 bases lying between them. The sample belongs to a study of blood T cells in healthy people across ages. The study, taken as a whole, reports: Naive T cell percentage strongly correlated with TCR beta diversity.

Healthy Caucasians from Russia aged roughly 6 to 100 served as donors. Extraction of total RNA produced a minimum of 6 micrograms from each sample. This receptor was taken from a woman in her 30s in good health. Sequencing input: blood. V is TRBV24-1 and J is TRBJ2-1, with D unclear. The CDR3 reads CATSDPVGSSYNEQFF. CDR3 sequence (DNA): TGTGCCACCAGTGATCCCGTGGGTAGCTCCTACAATGAGCAGTTCTTC.